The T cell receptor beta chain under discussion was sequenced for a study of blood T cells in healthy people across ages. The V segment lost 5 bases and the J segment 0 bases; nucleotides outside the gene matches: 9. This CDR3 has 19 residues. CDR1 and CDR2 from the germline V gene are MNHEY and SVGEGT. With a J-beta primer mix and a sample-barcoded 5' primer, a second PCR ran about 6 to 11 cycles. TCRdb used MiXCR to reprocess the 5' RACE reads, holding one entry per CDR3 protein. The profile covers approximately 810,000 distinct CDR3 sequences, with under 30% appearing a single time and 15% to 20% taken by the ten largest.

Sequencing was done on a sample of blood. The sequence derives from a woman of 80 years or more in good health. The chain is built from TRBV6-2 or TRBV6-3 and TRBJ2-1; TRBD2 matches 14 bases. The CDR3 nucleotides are TGTGCCAGCAGTCCCACTGGACTAGCGGGGGGCTTCTCCTACAATGAGCAGTTCTTC. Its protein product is CASSPTGLAGGFSYNEQFF.